This T cell receptor beta chain was sequenced for a study of PD-1 blockade in classical Hodgkin lymphoma. Study-wide results and limits: TCR diversity in CD4+, not CD8+, cells rose significantly by C4D1. At baseline, newly diagnosed patients reportedly showed less TCR diversity than healthy donors.

V was clipped by 3 bases and J by 6 bases, with 9 bases between them. CDR1 is MGHDK, CDR2 SYGVNS, per germline. This CDR3 comprises 13 residues. All patients relapsed after autologous stem cell transplantation, and brentuximab vedotin exposure varied. Here immunoSEQ multiplex PCR was the method, and the copy in TCRdb shows in-frame clones only, minus some. This sample yields about 40,000 clones, of which 76% are seen a single time; around 9.9% belongs to the top ten. With respect to this clone: What it binds is not known.

The V call is TRBV25-1, the J call TRBJ1-5; the D gene is possibly TRBD1 (5 bases). Sequencing was performed on peripheral blood mononuclear cells (PBMCs), taken at baseline. This receptor was obtained from a human donor with classical Hodgkin lymphoma. CDR3 sequence: CASSDGGSQPQHF. CDR3 nucleotide sequence: TGTGCCAGCAGTGATGGGGGTTCTCAGCCCCAGCATTTT.